Sequencing of this T cell receptor (beta chain) was carried out in a study of cytomegalovirus exposure and HLA in healthy donors. The PCR contained 60 Vbeta and 13 Jbeta primers. The protocol was immunoSEQ multiplex PCR, while the TCRdb copy is restricted to in-frame clones and leaves out a portion. The data contain about 110,000 clones, 75% to 85% of them seen just once; the ten biggest clones take up 6.1%. For this clone: Its matching antigen is unknown.

Study-wide findings and caveats: Rarity marked most TCR sequences, yet some public TCRs occurred in many donors.

Trimming cost V 5 bases and J 8 bases, with 16 bases left between them. Germline lookup yields CDR1 MNHEY and CDR2 SMNVEV (reference sequence). This CDR3 has 14 residues. The TCR comes from a man aged 18 to 29 in good health and CMV-seronegative. The sequenced sample consisted of PBMCs. The V gene is TRBV27, the J gene TRBJ2-1; D is uncertain. For the CDR3, the DNA is TGTGCCAGCAGTCCTCTAGGCTTGAGCTATGAGCAGTTCTTC. This sequence encodes CASSPLGLSYEQFF.